This entry describes one T cell receptor (beta chain). Per the study methods: Reference gene primer amplification in the assay estimated nucleated cell counts. Data came from immunoSEQ multiplex PCR; TCRdb stores just in-frame clones and leaves some out. V, J and clone size are those of that table, while D and trimming were read from the DNA. This sample carries 130,000 or so clones, 85% to 90% of them seen once, and the ten largest clones take about 2%. This sample stems from a study of blood T cell repertoires in COVID-19. Study-level background: There were acute and convalescent COVID-19 samples, and they came from the United States, Italy and Spain. PBMCs, B-cell-depleted T cells, or T cells provided the cDNA or gDNA that made up the material.

Germline trimming cut 2 bases from V and 5 bases from J; bases unmatched to any gene: 3. This CDR3 is built from 14 residues. The germline CDR1 and CDR2 sequences are SNHLY and FYNNEI. This receptor was identified in a man in his sixties or seventies with active COVID-19. The chain combines TRBV2 with TRBJ1-5; 7 positions match TRBD1. The sample was peripheral blood. CDR3 in amino acids: CASSERTGDQPQHF. The CDR3 DNA sequence: TGTGCCAGCAGTGAACGAACAGGGGATCAGCCCCAGCATTTT. The full variable domain, in which reference TRBV2 and TRBJ1-5 provide the parts outside the CDR3, is EPEVTQTPSHQVTQMGQEVILRCVPISNHLYFYWYRQILGQKVEFLVSFYNNEISEKSEIFDDQFSVERPDGSNFTLKIRSTKLEDSAMYFCASSERTGDQPQHFGDGTRLSIL.